What follows describes a single TCR beta chain. Antigen specificity is unknown. This record belongs to a study of shared clonotypes between healthy human individuals. Findings of the study overall: When naive CD4 clonotypes were compared across four donors, 4% to 5.5% were shared.

Sequencing was performed with immunoSEQ multiplex PCR; in TCRdb, only in-frame clones are kept and a portion is missing. There are approximately 2,200,000 clones in the sample; about 93% occur only once, and about 1.5% lies in the top ten. Germline CDR1 and CDR2: SQVTM and ANQGSEA. This CDR3 region has 14 residues. Trimming took off 5 bases at V and 0 bases at J, with 14 bases between the two ends. CD8 cells classed as naive were CD45RO-negative and positively selected for CCR7, excluding terminally differentiated effector memory CD45RA+ cells. Sequencing used naive CD8+ T cells from PBMCs. The chain is built from TRBV29-1 and TRBJ2-7; a possible D gene is TRBD2 (6 bases). This clonotype was obtained from a man aged 18 to 29 in good health. Some clones in this sample may be carry-over from other donors' samples. CDR3 DNA: TGCAGCGTTTGGAGCGGGCGGAGCTCCTACGAGCAGTACTTC. Its translation: CSVWSGRSSYEQYF.